The sequence of this T cell receptor (beta chain) was determined in a study of vaccination effects on CD4 cells after COVID-19. A note on this clone: Its antigen is still unknown.

The V gene lost 5 bases and the J gene lost 3 bases, with 17 bases spanning the gap. The CDR3 is 15 residues long. From germline, CDR1 is MNHNY and CDR2 SVGAGI (reference sequence). Sequenced by immunoSEQ multiplex PCR; TCRdb stores in-frame clones only, minus some. The sample carries 30,000 to 35,000 clones, about 69% recorded once. Within the ViraFEST assay, antigen-specific CD4+ T cells underwent expansion with viral peptide pools prior to sequencing. Following culture for about ten days, CD4+ T cells were isolated. It was between March and December 2020 that the person had a SARS-CoV-2 infection confirmed by PCR.

V gene TRBV6-6 combines with J gene TRBJ2-7, with D perhaps being TRBD1 or TRBD2 (6 bases each). This TCR was sampled from a human donor who had a prior SARS-CoV-2 infection. The sample was CD4+ T cells from PBMCs cultured with a peptide pool, taken before COVID-19 vaccination. The CDR3 region has the DNA TGTGCCAGCAGTCCTACCAGGGGAGGAAACTACGAGCAGTACTTC. Amino acid sequence: CASSPTRGGNYEQYF.